One sample yielded the 9 T cell receptor beta chains listed below, sequenced in a study of blood T cell repertoires in COVID-19. Only in-frame clones appear in the TCRdb table, and some are missing; sequencing was by immunoSEQ multiplex PCR. There are a few hundred thousand clones in the sample; roughly 86% occur only once, and less than 2.5% lies in the top ten. The sequencing sample was made of PBMCs or T cells enriched from blood (not recorded which). Receptors were obtained from a man aged 40-50 years in a cohort exposed to, infected with or recovered from COVID-19 (not recorded which).

This clone was recorded at least ten times. The rearrangement uses TRBV5-1 and TRBJ2-1, with TRBD1 matching over 10 bases. With 4 bases clipped from V and 7 bases from J, the junction kept 2 bases outside the gene matches. The CDR3 contains 13 residues. CDR1 SGHRS and CDR2 YFSETQ come from the germline V gene. The DNA of the CDR3 is TGCGCCAGCAGCCCGGGACAGGGGAATGAGCAGTTCTTC. It encodes CASSPGQGNEQFF.

This chain joins TRBV5-1 and TRBJ1-2; no firm D call. Germline CDR1 reads SGHRS; CDR2 reads YFSETQ. The CDR3 is made up of 13 amino acids. Deletions cut 0 bases from V and 5 bases from J, with 8 bases between. The CDR3 nucleotides read TGCGCCAGCAGCTTGGCGGGAAAATATGGCTACACCTTC. This sequence encodes CASSLAGKYGYTF. Full variable domain (missing parts from reference TRBV5-1 and TRBJ1-2): KAGVTQTPRYLIKTRGQQVTLSCSPISGHRSVSWYQQTPGQGLQFLFEYFSETQRNKGNFPGRFSGRQFSNSRSEMNVSTLELGDSALYLCASSLAGKYGYTFGSGTRLTVV.

The chain is built from TRBV30 and TRBJ2-6, with D uncertain. V was shortened by 4 bases and J by 2 bases, with 6 bases between the two germline ends. The germline gives CDR1 GTSNPN, CDR2 SVGIG (reference sequence). There are 13 residues in the CDR3. Here the CDR3 reads CAWNRAGANVLTF. CDR3 DNA: TGTGCCTGGAACCGGGCTGGGGCCAACGTCCTGACTTTC.

This chain joins TRBV7-9 and TRBJ1-4; D remains unclear. Germline lookup yields CDR1 SEHNR and CDR2 FQNEAQ (reference sequence). The V end lost 1 base, the J end lost 4 bases, and 19 bases lay between the germline ends. This CDR3 region has 18 residues. In DNA form, the CDR3 reads TGTGCCAGCAGCTTAGATAGGAGAGTGTCAGCCAGTAATGAAAAACTGTTTTTT. This encodes CASSLDRRVSASNEKLFF.

The chain combines TRBV24-1 with TRBJ2-2; no definite D call. Deletions cut 9 bases from V and 3 bases from J, with 7 bases between. Germline loops: CDR1 KGHDR, CDR2 SFDVKD. This CDR3 comprises 12 residues. The CDR3 DNA reads as TGTGCCACCGGCCAGTACACCGGGGAGCTGTTTTTT. It is translated as CATGQYTGELFF.

This chain links TRBV25-1 with TRBJ1-3; possible D gene TRBD1, 5 bases. The CDR3 sequence is 15 residues long. V shed 8 bases and J shed 4 bases, with 18 bases lying between them. Per the germline V gene, CDR1 is MGHDK and CDR2 is SYGVNS. CDR3 sequence: CASAKSGLGGNTIYF. The CDR3 region has the DNA TGTGCCAGCGCAAAGTCAGGGCTAGGCGGAAACACCATATATTTT.

The rearrangement joins TRBV7-3 to TRBJ2-7; 7 nucleotides agree with TRBD1. The germline gives CDR1 SGHTA, CDR2 FQGTGA. The length of the CDR3 is 14 residues. V was clipped by 2 bases and J by 5 bases; unmatched bases: 6. The CDR3 sequence is CASSLQGDVDEQYF. The CDR3 DNA sequence: TGTGCCAGCAGCTTACAGGGGGACGTAGACGAGCAGTACTTC. Based on the CDR3 plus reference TRBV7-3 and TRBJ2-7, the full variable domain is GAGVSQTPSNKVTEKGKYVELRCDPISGHTALYWYRQSLGQGPEFLIYFQGTGAADDSGLPNDRFFAVRPEGSVSTLKIQRTERGDSAVYLCASSLQGDVDEQYFGPGTRLTVT.

The genes are TRBV15 and TRBJ2-5; TRBD2 agrees at 12 bases. Trimming removed 6 bases from V and 5 bases from J; junction bases left unmatched: 10. The length of the CDR3 is 16 residues. Germline CDR1 and CDR2: LNHNV and YYDKDF (reference sequence). The CDR3 nucleotides read TGTGCCACCAGTTCTCGGACTAGCGGGACCGGGGAGACCCAGTACTTC. This translates into CATSSRTSGTGETQYF.

The chain employs TRBV4-1 and TRBJ1-5; 10 positions match TRBD1. There are 15 residues in the CDR3. V dropped 5 bases and J dropped 7; count of bases not matched to a gene: 8. Per the germline V gene, CDR1 is MGHRA and CDR2 is YSYEKL. The CDR3 loop is CASSAEDRGKQPQHF. The DNA of the CDR3 is TGCGCCAGCAGCGCAGAGGACAGGGGGAAACAGCCCCAGCATTTT.